This TCR beta chain was sequenced during a study of T cells in Graves' hyperthyroidism and ophthalmopathy. Overall study context: Initial diagnosis, before any treatment, was when peripheral blood was collected.

The study enrolled patients aged 18 to 65 with newly diagnosed hyperthyroidism of under 2 months' duration. Reasons for excluding patients were uncontrolled infection, other autoimmune disease, pregnancy or lactation. Approximately 9.3 ml of fresh peripheral blood supplied the PBMCs. This clonotype has ten or more counts. The germline gives CDR1 MNHEY, CDR2 SVGEGT. The ends were cut back, 2 bases at V and 4 bases at J, with 11 bases in the middle. The CDR3 is 14 residues long. Amplification of TCR beta CDR3 regions used RNA as the template. A first-round RT-PCR of the TCR CDR3 used the HTBI primer set. TCRdb re-analysed the multiplex PCR reads in MiXCR, keeping a single row per CDR3 protein. The repertoire holds approximately 370,000 distinct CDR3 sequences, with approximately 18% as singletons.

Sequencing was carried out using blood. The clonotype comes from a young woman with Graves' hyperthyroidism that later progressed to Graves' ophthalmopathy. The rearrangement uses TRBV6-2 or TRBV6-3 and TRBJ1-1; perhaps TRBD1 as D (6 bases). CDR3 loop: CASSYQGPRTEAFF. For the CDR3, the DNA is TGTGCCAGCAGTTACCAGGGGCCACGCACTGAAGCTTTCTTT.